This T cell receptor beta chain was captured in a study of shared clonotypes between healthy human individuals. Whole-study results and caveats: On the whole, naive subsets had larger estimated richness than memory subsets had.

Between the trimmed V and J ends, which lost 2 bases and 4 bases, there was a span of 14 bases. Looked up from germline, CDR1 is MNHNY and CDR2 is SVGAGI (reference sequence). The CDR3 contains 15 residues. About this clone: Its antigen is not identified.

The authors distributed each subset's genomic DNA evenly over several immunoSEQ plates. Profiling relied on immunoSEQ multiplex PCR, and the TCRdb table lists in-frame clones only, not all of them. The profile shows fewer than 1.6 million clones, approximately 98.5% of them singletons. The TCR originated in a man between 25 and 39 years old in good health. The chain recombines TRBV6-6 with TRBJ1-1; maybe TRBD1 (5 bases). The specimen was naive CD4+ T cells sorted from blood. Subset indicated: CD45RA+ positively selected. The CDR3 spells CASSYPDRGVTEAFF. CDR3 DNA sequence: TGTGCCAGCAGTTACCCGGACCGAGGGGTCACTGAAGCTTTCTTT.